The entry below describes one T cell receptor (beta chain). What it binds is unknown. Measured with immunoSEQ multiplex PCR; TCRdb has only the in-frame clones, and not every one. The table lists 37,000 or so clones, 70% to 80% of them singletons. The data stem from a study of OX40 agonist ivuxolimab in advanced cancers. In germline, CDR1 is SGHDT, CDR2 YYEEEE. The CDR3 is made up of 15 amino acids. Between the trimmed V and J ends, which lost 4 bases and 2 bases, there was a span of 15 bases. Study observations and caveats: Antigens targeted by the expanded peripheral T cells were not determined. More expanded clones were found, on average, in CD8+ than in CD4+ T cells.

The clonotype was recovered from an adult with an advanced solid tumor such as melanoma, head and neck, liver or kidney cancer. The input for sequencing was CD4+ or CD8+ T cells sorted from blood, taken in a trial of the OX40 agonist ivuxolimab. The V call is TRBV5-6, the J call TRBJ1-1; D possibly corresponds to TRBD1 (5 bases). This chain's CDR3 is CASSPSRGSNTEAFF. The CDR3 DNA sequence: TGTGCCAGCAGCCCGTCGCGGGGGAGTAACACTGAAGCTTTCTTT.